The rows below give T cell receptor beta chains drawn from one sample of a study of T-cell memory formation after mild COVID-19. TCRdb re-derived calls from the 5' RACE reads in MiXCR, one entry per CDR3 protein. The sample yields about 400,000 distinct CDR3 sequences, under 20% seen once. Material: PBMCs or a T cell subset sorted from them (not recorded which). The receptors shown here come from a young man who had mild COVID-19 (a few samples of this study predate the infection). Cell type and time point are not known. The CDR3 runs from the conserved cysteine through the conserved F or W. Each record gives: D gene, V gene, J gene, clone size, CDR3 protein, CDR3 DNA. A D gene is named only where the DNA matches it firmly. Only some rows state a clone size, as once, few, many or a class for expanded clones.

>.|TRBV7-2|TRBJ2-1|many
CASSLDRAAYNEQFF
TGTGCCAGCAGCTTAGATAGGGCAGCCTACAATGAGCAGTTCTTC
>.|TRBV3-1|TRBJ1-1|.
CASSQAGGGNTEAFF
TGTGCCAGCAGCCAAGCTGGGGGCGGGAACACTGAAGCTTTCTTT
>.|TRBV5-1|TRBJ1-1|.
CASSLGWQQMNTEAFF
TGCGCCAGCAGCTTGGGTTGGCAGCAAATGAACACTGAAGCTTTCTTT
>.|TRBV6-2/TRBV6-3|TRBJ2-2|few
CASSYTGAGELFF
TGTGCCAGCAGTTACACGGGGGCCGGGGAGCTGTTTTTT
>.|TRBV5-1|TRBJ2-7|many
CASSFTGPSYEQYF
TGCGCCAGCAGCTTCACAGGGCCCTCCTACGAGCAGTACTTC
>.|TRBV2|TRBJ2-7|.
CASRARPYEQYF
TGTGCCAGCAGGGCAAGACCGTACGAGCAGTACTTC
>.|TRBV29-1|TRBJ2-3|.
CSVVFAGLSTDTQYF
TGCAGCGTTGTCTTCGCAGGCCTTAGCACAGATACGCAGTATTTT
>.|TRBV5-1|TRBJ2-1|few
CASSLIGNSEQFF
TGCGCCAGCAGCTTGATTGGGAATAGTGAGCAGTTCTTC
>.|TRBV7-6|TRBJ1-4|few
CASSLDRSNEKLFF
TGTGCCAGCAGCTTAGACAGGTCTAATGAAAAACTGTTTTTT
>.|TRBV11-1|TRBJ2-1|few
CASSFLINEQFF
TGTGCCAGCAGCTTCCTCATCAATGAGCAGTTCTTC
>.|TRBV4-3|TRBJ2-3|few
CASSQDLGPETQYF
TGCGCCAGCAGCCAAGATCTGGGACCAGAAACGCAGTATTTT
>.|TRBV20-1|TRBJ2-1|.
CSARDVRGPLNEQFF
TGCAGTGCTAGAGATGTACGGGGGCCCCTCAATGAGCAGTTCTTC
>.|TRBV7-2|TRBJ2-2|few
CASSTRTAMAGELFF
TGTGCCAGCAGCACGAGGACAGCCATGGCCGGGGAGCTGTTTTTT
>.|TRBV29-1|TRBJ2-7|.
CSVLDGGGYEQYF
TGCAGCGTTCTCGACGGGGGAGGCTACGAGCAGTACTTC
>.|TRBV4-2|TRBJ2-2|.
CASSQAEGGRAGELFF
TGTGCCAGCAGCCAAGCGGAGGGGGGGCGAGCCGGGGAGCTGTTTTTT
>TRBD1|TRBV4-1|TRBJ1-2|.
CASSQEWAGGYRYGYTF
TGCGCCAGCAGCCAAGAATGGGCAGGGGGCTATCGATATGGCTACACCTTC
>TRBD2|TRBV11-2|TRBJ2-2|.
CASSRGGLGGELFF
TGTGCCAGCAGCCGCGGGGGACTTGGCGGGGAGCTGTTTTTT
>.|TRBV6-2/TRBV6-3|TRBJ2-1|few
CASSYSGAEYNEQFF
TGTGCCAGCAGTTACAGTGGTGCCGAGTACAATGAGCAGTTCTTC
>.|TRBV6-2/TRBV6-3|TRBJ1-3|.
CASGRRRSSGNTIYF
TGTGCCAGCGGGCGGAGGAGATCCTCTGGAAACACCATATATTTT
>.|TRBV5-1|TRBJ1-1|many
CASSPGPNREAFF
TGCGCCAGCAGCCCCGGGCCCAACCGTGAAGCTTTCTTT
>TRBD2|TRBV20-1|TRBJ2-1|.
CSANEAGANEQFF
TGCAGTGCGAACGAAGCGGGGGCTAATGAGCAGTTCTTC
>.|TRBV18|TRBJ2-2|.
CASSQTSGELFF
TGTGCCAGCTCACAGACAAGCGGGGAGCTGTTTTTT
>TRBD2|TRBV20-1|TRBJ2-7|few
CSAREVGGRSSYEQYF
TGCAGTGCTAGAGAGGTCGGCGGGAGGAGCTCCTACGAGCAGTACTTC
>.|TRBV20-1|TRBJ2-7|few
CSALAAYEQYF
TGCAGTGCTTTAGCGGCGTACGAGCAGTACTTC
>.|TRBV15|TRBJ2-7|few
CATSTPTGTTLYEQYF
TGTGCCACCAGCACCCCTACCGGGACAACACTCTACGAGCAGTACTTC
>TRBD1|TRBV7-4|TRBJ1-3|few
CASSLTPRDSLRCSGNTIYF
TGTGCCAGCAGCTTGACTCCCCGGGACAGCCTGCGTTGCTCTGGAAACACCATATATTTT
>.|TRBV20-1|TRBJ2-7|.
CSARVPERGKGEQYF
TGCAGTGCTAGAGTCCCCGAGAGGGGCAAGGGCGAGCAGTACTTC
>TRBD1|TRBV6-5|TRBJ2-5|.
CASIRDRGRPETQYF
TGTGCCAGCATCAGGGACAGGGGGCGCCCAGAGACCCAGTACTTC
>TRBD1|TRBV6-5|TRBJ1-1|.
CASSFGQGTNTEAFF
TGTGCCAGCAGTTTCGGACAGGGAACGAACACTGAAGCTTTCTTT
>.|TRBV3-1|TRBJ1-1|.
CASSLLQVDNSEAFF
TGTGCCAGCAGCCTACTACAGGTGGACAATTCTGAAGCTTTCTTT
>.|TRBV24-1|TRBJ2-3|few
CATQKDTDTQYF
TGTGCCACCCAGAAGGACACAGATACGCAGTATTTT
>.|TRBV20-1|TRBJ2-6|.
CSAKSGANVLTF
TGCAGTGCCAAGTCTGGGGCCAACGTCCTGACTTTC
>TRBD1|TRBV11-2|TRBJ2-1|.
CASVPRPRDRGYNEQFF
TGTGCCAGCGTCCCCCGCCCTCGGGACAGGGGGTACAATGAGCAGTTCTTC
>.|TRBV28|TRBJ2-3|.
CASSLPIPGDTQYF
TGTGCCAGCAGTCTGCCCATTCCGGGCGATACGCAGTATTTT
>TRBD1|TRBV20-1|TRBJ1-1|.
CSARDPTGAGTEAFF
TGCAGTGCTAGAGACCCGACAGGGGCAGGCACTGAAGCTTTCTTT
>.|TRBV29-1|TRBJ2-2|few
CSAERLAANTGELFF
TGCAGCGCGGAGAGGTTAGCGGCGAACACCGGGGAGCTGTTTTTT